This TCR beta chain stems from a study of T cells expressing NK-cell markers. Study-level information: Serological testing identified most of the eight sequenced donors as HCMV-seropositive and one as seronegative.

5'RACE template switching with UMIs produced the TCR beta cDNA. TCRdb derives one entry per CDR3 protein from the 5' RACE reads, leaving out DNA. The sample table sets out some 440,000 distinct CDR3 sequences. Study outcomes and limitations: Several of the donors carried dominant NKG2C+ clonotypes that took up roughly 1.0-7.0% of their CD8+ T cells.

From germline, CDR1 is SGHAT and CDR2 FQNNGV. The CDR3 length is 13 residues. A remark on this clonotype: No antigen is known for it.

Sequenced sample: blood T cells: a sorted CD56 or NKG2C T cell subset, CD4+ or CD8+ T cells, or bulk PBMC T cells (not recorded which). The chain links TRBV11-2 to TRBJ2-1; TCRdb's D gene call, TRBD1, goes unchecked for lack of DNA. The sequence was collected from a woman aged 45-65 years in good health. The CDR3: CASSLGEGTQQFF.